Listed here is a single T cell receptor beta chain. The data derive from a study of blood T cell repertoires in COVID-19. Across the study: From T cells, B-cell-depleted T cells, or PBMCs came the material, which was cDNA or gDNA.

Using immunoSEQ multiplex PCR, the repertoire was profiled, and TCRdb retains in-frame clones only, with some absent. The sample gives around 300,000 clones, approximately 88% of which show up once; more than 5% is in the top ten. The material sequenced was PBMCs or T cells enriched from blood (not recorded which). The receptor's source is a man between 25 and 39 years old who had recovered from COVID-19.

The DNA for the CDR3 is TGTGCCAGCAGCCCTTCGTACAATGAGCAGTTCTTC. Amino acid sequence: CASSPSYNEQFF. The chain couples TRBV28 to TRBJ2-1, with D uncertain. This CDR3 contains 12 residues. Germline V gene lookup returns CDR1 MDHEN and CDR2 SYDVKM. V was shortened by 6 bases and J by 4 bases, with 7 bases between the two germline ends.